The 25 T cell receptor beta chains given below trace back to one sample, sequenced in a study of T cells in Graves' hyperthyroidism and ophthalmopathy. RNA transcripts yielded amplified TCR beta CDR3 regions. The TCR CDR3 first-round RT-PCR relied on the HTBI primer set. TCRdb reprocessed the multiplex PCR reads via MiXCR and lists one record per CDR3 protein. In the table there are hundreds of thousands of distinct CDR3 sequences, approximately 40% of which are singletons. Sequencing was carried out using blood. These receptors came from a woman in her thirties or forties with Graves' hyperthyroidism.

The sample holds a few counts of this clonotype. The chain carries TRBV4-2 and TRBJ1-5; no definite D call. The CDR3 loop spans 13 amino acids. The germline V gene has CDR1 LGHNA and CDR2 YNFKEQ. Between the trimmed V and J ends, which lost 0 bases and 12 bases, there was a span of 12 bases. The chain's CDR3 is CASSQEVGRFQHF. DNA for the CDR3: TGTGCCAGCAGCCAAGAGGTAGGACGGTTCCAGCATTTT.

This clonotype was picked up a small number of times. The V call is TRBV12-3 or TRBV12-4, the J call TRBJ1-5, with D uncertain. This CDR3 is built from 12 residues. The V end was cut by 7 bases, the J end by 5 bases, with 9 bases between. CDR3 bases: TGTGCCAGCAATCTCATGTATCAGCCCCAGCATTTT. Protein: CASNLMYQPQHF.

As regards this clonotype: This may be a read error, as it is one base from a much larger clone. V is TRBV7-6 and J is TRBJ1-5, with a tentative D call TRBD1 (5 bases). The CDR3 sequence is 14 residues long. Germline values: CDR1 SGHVS, CDR2 FNYEAQ. Trimming removed 6 bases from V and 1 base from J, with 10 bases in between. CDR3 bases: TGTGCCAGCAGTTACTGGGGGAGCAATCAGCCCCAGCATTTT. Its protein is CASSYWGSNQPQHF.

V and J are TRBV6-5 and TRBJ1-1; D might be TRBD1 (5 bases). With 2 bases removed from V and 0 bases from J, the gap between germline ends came to 10 bases. The CDR3 runs to 15 residues. Germline CDR1 reads MNHEY; CDR2 reads SVGAGI. The DNA of the CDR3 is TGTGCCAGCAGTTACGAGGGGTTCATGAACACTGAAGCTTTCTTT. Protein sequence: CASSYEGFMNTEAFF.

There are many counts of this clonotype. The chain recombines TRBV11-2 with TRBJ1-1; no firm D call. Germline V gene sequence: CDR1 SGHAT, CDR2 FQNNGV. V was pared by 6 bases and J by 4 bases, with 9 bases between. CDR3 length equals 12 residues. The CDR3 is CASRAAGTEAFF. In nucleotides, the CDR3 is TGTGCCAGCAGGGCCGCCGGCACTGAAGCTTTCTTT.

The chain couples TRBV10-3 to TRBJ1-3, with 7 bases matching TRBD1. The CDR3 loop spans 15 amino acids. Per the germline V gene, CDR1 is ENHRY and CDR2 is SYGVKD. V gave up 4 bases and J gave up 7 bases; unmatched junction bases: 10. This CDR3 is CAISGYAGQRNTIYF. The CDR3 DNA reads TGTGCCATCAGTGGGTACGCGGGACAGCGGAACACCATATATTTT.

The sample holds many counts of this clonotype. The chain has TRBV6-5 and TRBJ1-1; TRBD1 is a possible D gene (5 bases). CDR3 size: 12 residues. Trimming shortened V by 2 bases and J by 7 bases, and 8 bases separated the two germline ends. Germline values: CDR1 MNHEY, CDR2 SVGAGI. The CDR3 protein is CASSYPQGEAFF. CDR3 DNA sequence: TGTGCCAGCAGTTACCCCCAGGGTGAAGCTTTCTTT.

This clonotype appeared many times. The chain is built from TRBV20-1 and TRBJ1-2; a possible D gene is TRBD1 (5 bases). V lost 2 bases and J 2 bases, leaving 9 bases between the germline ends. Germline V gene data show CDR1 as DFQATT and CDR2 as SNEGSKA (reference sequence). The CDR3 loop spans 13 amino acids. The CDR3 nucleotides read TGCAGTGCTAGACCTGGGGGGAACTATGGCTACACCTTC. Its protein is CSARPGGNYGYTF.

The chain has TRBV10-3 and TRBJ2-6, with D unresolved. CDR1 ENHRY and CDR2 SYGVKD come from the germline V gene. The V end lost 8 bases, the J end lost 4 bases, and 18 bases lay between the germline ends. The CDR3 runs 16 residues. This CDR3 reads CAILGGFPRGANVLTF. CDR3 in DNA: TGTGCCATCCTGGGCGGATTCCCGCGCGGGGCCAACGTCCTGACTTTC.

Concerning this clonotype itself: This sequence may be a read error, since a much larger clone differs from it by one base. The genes are TRBV7-9 and TRBJ2-7, with a possible D match to TRBD2 (5 bases). Trimming pared 8 bases from V and 5 bases from J, leaving 16 bases between. Germline V gene data show CDR1 as SEHNR and CDR2 as FQNEAQ (reference sequence). This CDR3 is built from 13 residues. The CDR3 protein is CASGSVNGDEQYF. As DNA, the CDR3 is TGTGCCAGCGGCTCGGTCAACGGGGACGAGCAGTACTTC.

A note on this clonotype: In this CDR3 the conserved last residue, phenylalanine or tryptophan, is missing, so a read error is likely. The gene calls are TRBV2 and TRBJ1-5; D call uncertain. The V gene lost 3 bases and the J gene lost 5 bases, with 8 bases spanning the gap. The CDR3 spans 13 residues. Germline CDR1 and CDR2: SNHLY and FYNNEI. CDR3 nucleotide sequence: TGTGCCAGCAGTGAGGAAAGGGATCAGCCCCAGCATTCT. Encoded protein: CASSEERDQPQHS.

This chain joins TRBV19 and TRBJ2-5, with D possibly being TRBD1 or TRBD2 (5 bases each). The V gene lost 7 bases and the J gene lost 1 base, with 10 bases spanning the gap. This CDR3 region has 13 residues. Germline V gene data show CDR1 as LNHDA and CDR2 as SQIVND (reference sequence). In nucleotides, the CDR3 is TGTGCCAGTAACACCGGGACCCAAGAGACCCAGTACTTC. Its protein is CASNTGTQETQYF.

This clonotype was seen only a few times. The rearrangement uses TRBV3-1 and TRBJ1-6; unclear D gene. Trimming removed 6 bases at V and 9 bases at J, with 15 bases between. The CDR3 consists of 14 residues. Germline lookup yields CDR1 LGHDT and CDR2 YNNKEL (reference sequence). The CDR3 nucleotides are TGTGCCAGCAGGAGTACGACATCGCGTTCACCCCTCCACTTT. Residues: CASRSTTSRSPLHF.

The V and J genes are TRBV4-1 and TRBJ2-7, with unresolved D. Trimming pared 1 base from V and 4 bases from J, leaving 8 bases between. The CDR3 is 13 residues long. The V gene's germline CDR1 is MGHRA and CDR2 YSYEKL. As DNA, the CDR3 is TGCGCCAGCAGCCAAGGCTACCATTACGAGCAGTACTTC. Translated: CASSQGYHYEQYF.

The rearrangement uses TRBV5-5 and TRBJ1-4, with D perhaps TRBD1 (5 bases). In germline, CDR1 is SGHKS, CDR2 YYEKEE (reference sequence). The germline V and J ends were trimmed by 0 bases and 15 bases, with 9 bases remaining between them. The CDR3 covers 11 residues. The CDR3 is CASSLDRKVFF. In DNA form, the CDR3 reads TGTGCCAGCAGCTTGGACAGGAAGGTGTTTTTT. The full variable domain, completed using reference TRBV5-5 and TRBJ1-4, is DAGVTQSPTHLIKTRGQQVTLRCSPISGHKSVSWYQQVLGQGPQFIFQYYEKEERGRGNFPDRFSARQFPNYSSELNVNALLLGDSALYLCASSLDRKVFFGSGTQLSVL.

Comment on this clonotype: At one of its ends the junction is not consistent with the germline gene, which may arise from a read error. The genes are TRBV10-3 and TRBJ2-7; D possibly corresponds to TRBD1 (6 bases). The CDR3 covers 15 residues. Germline loops: CDR1 ENHRY, CDR2 SYGVKD. CDR3 nucleotide sequence: TGTGCCAGCAGTTACGTGTGGGGGCCAACCTACGAGCAGTACTTC. It codes for CASSYVWGPTYEQYF.

The chain couples TRBV20-1 to TRBJ1-5; weak D call: TRBD1 (6 bases). In germline, CDR1 is DFQATT, CDR2 SNEGSKA (reference sequence). Trimming stripped 3 bases from V and 4 bases from J, with 13 bases between. The CDR3 loop spans 14 amino acids. CDR3 protein: CSASGRGGNQPQHF. In nucleotides, the CDR3 is TGCAGTGCTAGCGGCAGGGGAGGAAATCAGCCCCAGCATTTT.

This clonotype was detected ten times or more. The chain employs TRBV7-8 and TRBJ2-7; TRBD1 might be the D (6 bases). The CDR3 is 16 amino acids. Germline V gene data show CDR1 as SGHVS and CDR2 as FQNEAQ. V was pared by 0 bases and J by 2 bases, with 14 bases between. The CDR3 is CASSLAGAGATYEQYF. CDR3 nucleotides: TGTGCCAGCAGCTTAGCCGGGGCAGGGGCGACCTACGAGCAGTACTTC.

This clonotype was observed once. The CDR3 DNA sequence: TGCAGCGTTGAAGAGGGTTGGGGGTACCAAGAGACCCAGTACTTC. Its protein is CSVEEGWGYQETQYF. The rearrangement uses TRBV29-1 and TRBJ2-5; D possibly matches TRBD1 or TRBD2 (5 bases each). Trimming cost V 0 bases and J 0 bases, with 11 bases left between them. This CDR3 is built from 15 residues. Germline V lookup: CDR1 SQVTM, CDR2 ANQGSEA.

The rearrangement joins TRBV12-3 or TRBV12-4 to TRBJ2-7, with a possible D match to TRBD1 (6 bases). The V gene lost 5 bases and the J gene lost 2 bases, with 19 bases spanning the gap. This CDR3 has 16 residues. CDR3 region: CASSPAPGHLTYEQYF. CDR3 DNA: TGTGCCAGCAGTCCAGCCCCGGGACACCTCACCTACGAGCAGTACTTC.

This clonotype was seen more than once but under ten times. The chain carries TRBV24-1 and TRBJ1-1; a weak D match, TRBD1 (5 bases). The length of the CDR3 is 13 residues. CDR1 is KGHDR, CDR2 SFDVKD, per germline. Trimming stripped 8 bases from V and 2 bases from J, with 11 bases between. In DNA form, the CDR3 reads TGTGCCACCAAGCAGGGACTTAACACTGAAGCTTTCTTT. Translating it yields CATKQGLNTEAFF.

This clonotype was seen more than once but under ten times. The chain joins TRBV24-1 to TRBJ2-6; 8 nucleotides agree with TRBD1. Germline V gives CDR1 KGHDR, CDR2 SFDVKD. V shed 4 bases and J 2 bases; nucleotides not matched to a gene: 3. The CDR3 runs 16 residues. For the CDR3, the DNA is TGTGCCACCAGTGAGACAGGGGAGCCTGGGGCCAACGTCCTGACTTTC. It specifies CATSETGEPGANVLTF.

The chain is built from TRBV19 and TRBJ2-5, with D tentatively TRBD1 (6 bases). Germline CDR1 is LNHDA and CDR2 is SQIVND (reference sequence). With 11 bases removed from V and 5 bases from J, the gap between germline ends came to 18 bases. The CDR3 is made up of 13 amino acids. CDR3 residues: CAWSPRGWETQYF. CDR3 nucleotides: TGTGCCTGGAGCCCCAGGGGTTGGGAGACCCAGTACTTC.

On this clonotype itself: Germline is not matched at one junction end, which may reflect a read error. The gene calls are TRBV7-2 and TRBJ2-7; a weak D match, TRBD1 (6 bases). The CDR3 consists of 13 residues. In germline, CDR1 is SGHTA, CDR2 FQGNSA. CDR3 region: CASSLVGGPKKNF. As DNA, the CDR3 is TGTGCCAGCAGCTTAGTAGGGGGACCCAAGAAGAACTTC.

This clonotype was detected only a few times. This chain uses TRBV25-1 with TRBJ2-7, with D uncertain. Germline-derived CDR1 and CDR2 are MGHDK and SYGVNS. The CDR3 has 14 amino acids. V dropped 6 bases and J dropped 1 base, with 13 bases sitting between them. DNA of the CDR3: TGTGCCAGCAGCCAAGATACCGGGTCCTACGAGCAGTACTTC. Translated, it gives CASSQDTGSYEQYF.